The 28 T cell receptor beta chains below come from one sample, sequenced in a study of cytomegalovirus exposure and HLA in healthy donors. Researchers ran the PCR with 60 Vbeta and 13 Jbeta primers. Clones were sequenced by immunoSEQ multiplex PCR, and TCRdb holds only the in-frame ones, with some missing. Seen here are over 95,000 clones, 67% observed once, and the top ten hold about 7.7%. Sequencing was performed on PBMCs. These receptor sequences come from a man aged 18 to 30 in good health and CMV-seropositive.

The chain links TRBV19 to TRBJ1-4, with D tentatively TRBD1 (5 bases). The V gene's germline CDR1 is LNHDA and CDR2 SQIVND (reference sequence). V was cut by 3 bases and J by 9 bases, with 14 bases left in between. This CDR3 region has 14 residues. The CDR3 sequence: CASSIRGDGQKLFF. CDR3 DNA sequence: TGTGCCAGTAGTATTAGGGGTGACGGGCAAAAACTGTTTTTT.

The chain couples TRBV11-3 to TRBJ2-1, with D perhaps TRBD2 (5 bases). This CDR3 spans 16 amino acids. Germline V gene data show CDR1 as SGHNT and CDR2 as YENEEA. V gave up 5 bases and J gave up 4 bases, with 18 bases separating them. CDR3 DNA: TGTGCCAGCAGCGCGCGGACTGGAGTTTTATACAATGAGCAGTTCTTC. It translates to CASSARTGVLYNEQFF.

This clone appeared a few times. The CDR3 spells CATRDHSRENSPLHF. As DNA, the CDR3 is TGTGCCACCCGGGACCATTCCCGGGAGAATTCACCCCTCCACTTT. The chain employs TRBV10-3 and TRBJ1-6; a possible D gene is TRBD1 (5 bases). Trimming took 10 bases from V and 7 from J, leaving 20 bases between them. Germline CDR1 and CDR2: ENHRY and SYGVKD. The length of the CDR3 is 15 residues.

V usage is TRBV5-6 and J usage is TRBJ2-7; maybe TRBD2 (6 bases). V lost 4 bases, J lost 5 bases, and 16 bases lay in between. This CDR3 is 14 amino acids long. CDR1 SGHDT and CDR2 YYEEEE come from the germline V gene. CDR3 loop: CASSQGLARHEQYF. Written as DNA, the CDR3 is TGTGCCAGCAGCCAGGGACTCGCTCGCCACGAGCAGTACTTC.

This rearrangement joins TRBV19 to TRBJ1-5, with D perhaps TRBD1 (5 bases). CDR1 and CDR2 (germline): LNHDA, SQIVND (reference sequence). The CDR3 extends over 18 amino acids. V shed 3 bases and J shed 0 bases, with 18 bases lying between them. The CDR3 loop is CASSMMGGSVYSNQPQHF. The CDR3 DNA reads TGTGCCAGTAGTATGATGGGGGGTTCCGTGTATAGCAATCAGCCCCAGCATTTT.

The gene calls are TRBV20-1 and TRBJ2-7; 7 nucleotides agree with TRBD1. V shed 5 bases, J shed 4 bases, and the junction held 2 bases outside the gene matches. This CDR3 is 11 amino acids long. Germline values: CDR1 DFQATT, CDR2 SNEGSKA (reference sequence). The CDR3: CSAGDSYEQYF. The DNA for the CDR3 is TGCAGTGCTGGGGACAGTTACGAGCAGTACTTC.

The J gene is TRBJ2-7, the V gene TRBV30; D not resolved. The length of the CDR3 is 10 residues. The ends were cut back, 3 bases at V and 6 bases at J, with 6 bases in the middle. Germline V gene data show CDR1 as GTSNPN and CDR2 as SVGIG (reference sequence). This CDR3 is CAWSDTEQYF. The CDR3 region has the DNA TGTGCCTGGAGCGACACCGAGCAGTACTTC.

This clone showed up just once. The chain carries TRBV15 and TRBJ2-5; D ambiguous. Trimming left V 1 base short and J 0 bases short, with 9 bases between. This CDR3 contains 15 residues. The germline CDR1 and CDR2 sequences are LNHNV and YYDKDF (reference sequence). Here the CDR3 reads CATSRVSPDQETQYF. In DNA, the CDR3 is TGTGCCACCAGCAGAGTCTCTCCAGACCAAGAGACCCAGTACTTC.

This clone was detected once. The J gene is TRBJ2-7, the V gene TRBV6-5; D is possibly TRBD2 (6 bases). V dropped 8 bases and J dropped 6 bases, with 17 bases sitting between them. CDR3 length equals 13 residues. Looked up from germline, CDR1 is MNHEY and CDR2 is SVGAGI. The CDR3 DNA follows: TGTGCCAGCGGGGACTCCAGAAGCGGCGAGCAGTACTTC. Protein: CASGDSRSGEQYF.

In DNA form, the CDR3 reads TGTGCCAGCAGTGAACAGATCTATGGCTACACCTTC. This codes for CASSEQIYGYTF. V is TRBV11-2 and J is TRBJ1-2; D uncertain. Trimming pared 6 bases from V and 4 bases from J, leaving 9 bases between. This CDR3 has 12 residues. Germline V gene data show CDR1 as SGHAT and CDR2 as FQNNGV.

This clone was found a few times. This chain joins TRBV11-3 and TRBJ1-1; D unresolved. Looked up from germline, CDR1 is SGHNT and CDR2 is YENEEA. This CDR3 comprises 12 residues. With 2 bases removed from V and 4 bases from J, the gap between germline ends came to 5 bases. CDR3 residues: CASSLHSTEAFF. For the CDR3, the DNA is TGTGCCAGCAGCTTACATTCCACTGAAGCTTTCTTT.

This clone came up many times. The J gene is TRBJ1-5, the V gene TRBV25-1; D unclear. With 6 bases removed from V and 4 bases from J, the gap between germline ends came to 7 bases. There are 12 residues in the CDR3. In germline, CDR1 is MGHDK, CDR2 SYGVNS. CDR3 region: CASRGQNQPQHF. The DNA of the CDR3 is TGTGCCAGCAGGGGCCAAAATCAGCCCCAGCATTTT. The complete variable domain, with remaining parts taken from reference TRBV25-1 and TRBJ1-5, reads EADIYQTPRYLVIGTGKKITLECSQTMGHDKMYWYQQDPGMELHLIHYSYGVNSTEKGDLSSESTVSRIRTEHFPLTLESARPSHTSQYLCASRGQNQPQHFGDGTRLSIL.

The chain combines TRBV2 with TRBJ1-4, with D tentatively TRBD1 (5 bases). CDR1 is SNHLY and CDR2 is FYNNEI in the germline V gene. CDR3 length: 15 residues. Trimming cost V 6 bases and J 10 bases, with 21 bases left between them. The CDR3 here is CASRRLWGDGRKLFF. CDR3 DNA: TGTGCCAGCAGGAGGTTGTGGGGGGACGGACGAAAACTGTTTTTT.

The V call is TRBV11-3, the J call TRBJ2-1; TRBD2 aligns across 10 bases. There are 16 residues in the CDR3. Germline V lookup: CDR1 SGHNT, CDR2 YENEEA. Germline trimming cut 7 bases from V and 4 bases from J; bases unmatched to any gene: 10. The chain's CDR3 is CASTQGWTSGYNEQFF. The CDR3 DNA is TGTGCCAGCACCCAGGGCTGGACTAGCGGTTACAATGAGCAGTTCTTC.

J is TRBJ2-3 and V is TRBV6-1, with TRBD2 matching over 9 bases. Germline values: CDR1 MNHNS, CDR2 SASEGT. V lost 6 bases to trimming and J lost 6 bases; unmatched junction nucleotides: 10. The CDR3 runs 15 residues. The DNA of the CDR3 is TGTGCCAGCAGGGGGCTAGCGGGGAGTCGGGATACGCAGTATTTT. Translation: CASRGLAGSRDTQYF.

The chain joins TRBV5-6 to TRBJ1-5; D gene uncertain. The CDR3 contains 16 residues. In germline, CDR1 is SGHDT, CDR2 YYEEEE. Trimming removed 3 bases from V and 1 base from J, with 14 bases in between. The CDR3 here is CASSSLGMASNQPQHF. Written as DNA, the CDR3 is TGTGCCAGCAGCTCCCTAGGAATGGCGAGCAATCAGCCCCAGCATTTT. The full variable domain, in which reference TRBV5-6 and TRBJ1-5 provide the parts outside the CDR3, is DAGVTQSPTHLIKTRGQQVTLRCSPKSGHDTVSWYQQALGQGPQFIFQYYEEEERQRGNFPDRFSGHQFPNYSSELNVNALLLGDSALYLCASSSLGMASNQPQHFGDGTRLSIL.

This chain joins TRBV9 and TRBJ1-1; 8 bases line up with TRBD1. V lost 0 bases to trimming and J lost 5 bases; unmatched junction nucleotides: 3. Per the germline V gene, CDR1 is SGDLS and CDR2 is YYNGEE. The CDR3 runs to 14 residues. The DNA of the CDR3 is TGTGCCAGCAGCGTAGCAGGGGGCCGTACTGAAGCTTTCTTT. This codes for CASSVAGGRTEAFF.

V is TRBV28 and J is TRBJ1-5, with D unresolved. Trimming cost V 8 bases and J 4 bases, with 9 bases left between them. Germline loops: CDR1 MDHEN, CDR2 SYDVKM. This CDR3 has 12 amino acids. CDR3 sequence: CASSEGNQPQHF. The CDR3 DNA follows: TGTGCCAGCTCGGAGGGAAATCAGCCCCAGCATTTT.

The count of this clone is one. V and J are TRBV30 and TRBJ1-6; possibly TRBD1 for D (5 bases). Germline lookup yields CDR1 GTSNPN and CDR2 SVGIG (reference sequence). V was shortened by 5 bases and J by 6 bases, with 11 bases between the two germline ends. The CDR3 has 13 residues. In nucleotides, the CDR3 is TGTGCCTGGGCAGACAGAGGTAATTCACCCCTCCACTTT. It specifies CAWADRGNSPLHF.

V and J are TRBV2 and TRBJ2-2, with D possibly TRBD2 on 6 matching bases. This CDR3 spans 14 amino acids. Trimming cost V 7 bases and J 5 bases, with 14 bases left between them. Germline V gives CDR1 SNHLY, CDR2 FYNNEI. CDR3 loop: CASKRAGKTGELFF. The CDR3 DNA is TGTGCCAGCAAGAGGGCGGGGAAGACCGGGGAGCTGTTTTTT.

The V call is TRBV7-6, the J call TRBJ2-7, with no clear D. The CDR3 totals 12 residues. V lost 3 bases, J lost 6 bases, and 9 bases lay in between. Germline V CDR1 and CDR2: SGHVS, FNYEAQ. The chain's CDR3 is CASSFTGSEQYF. The CDR3 DNA is TGTGCCAGCAGCTTTACGGGTAGCGAGCAGTACTTC. Filled out from reference TRBV7-6 and TRBJ2-7, the complete variable domain reads GAGVSQSPRYKVTKRGQDVALRCDPISGHVSLYWYRQALGQGPEFLTYFNYEAQQDKSGLPNDRFSAERPEGSISTLTIQRTEQRDSAMYRCASSFTGSEQYFGPGTRLTVT.

The chain couples TRBV13 to TRBJ1-1, with D uncertain. The CDR3 is 16 amino acids. In germline, CDR1 is PRHDT, CDR2 FYEKMQ (reference sequence). V shed 0 bases and J shed 4 bases, with 15 bases lying between them. The CDR3, as DNA: TGTGCCAGCAGCTTAGGCGCTACGGGGATGAGCACTGAAGCTTTCTTT. This translates into CASSLGATGMSTEAFF.

The chain recombines TRBV7-9 with TRBJ1-1; 7 positions match TRBD1. This CDR3 contains 13 residues. V gave up 5 bases and J gave up 3 bases; unmatched junction bases: 3. Germline values: CDR1 SEHNR, CDR2 FQNEAQ (reference sequence). The CDR3 region has the DNA TGTGCCAGCAGCCTCACAGGGGACACTGAAGCTTTCTTT. Protein sequence: CASSLTGDTEAFF.

The V gene is TRBV2, the J gene TRBJ1-1; 7 bases fit TRBD1. The CDR3 consists of 14 residues. Germline-derived CDR1 and CDR2 are SNHLY and FYNNEI. J gave up 1 base and V 6 bases, and 5 bases lay outside the gene matches. The CDR3 spells CASSQTGPNTEAFF. The CDR3 region has the DNA TGTGCCAGCAGCCAGACAGGGCCGAACACTGAAGCTTTCTTT.

The genes are TRBV11-3 and TRBJ2-2, with a possible D match to TRBD1 (6 bases). Germline V gene lookup returns CDR1 SGHNT and CDR2 YENEEA. The CDR3 is 14 residues long. V lost 5 bases to trimming and J lost 3 bases, with 10 bases between them. CDR3 in amino acids: CASSPGQYTGELFF. The CDR3 DNA sequence: TGTGCCAGCAGCCCCGGACAGTACACCGGGGAGCTGTTTTTT.

Regarding this clone: The junction shows a germline mismatch at one end, possibly a read error. This rearrangement joins TRBV5-1 to TRBJ1-2, with D tentatively TRBD1 (5 bases). The germline V gene encodes CDR1 SGHRS and CDR2 YFSETQ. The CDR3 loop spans 12 amino acids. CDR3 in DNA: TGCGCCGGCAGCGAGGCGGGGACTGGCTACACCTTC. Protein product: CAGSEAGTGYTF. The full variable domain, its missing parts supplied by reference TRBV5-1 and TRBJ1-2, is KAGVTQTPRYLIKTRGQQVTLSCSPISGHRSVSWYQQTPGQGLQFLFEYFSETQRNKGNFPGRFSGRQFSNSRSEMNVSTLELGDSALYLCAGSEAGTGYTFGSGTRLTVV.

This chain links TRBV20-1 with TRBJ1-3; D not resolved. Per the germline V gene, CDR1 is DFQATT and CDR2 is SNEGSKA (reference sequence). The ends were cut back, 5 bases at V and 1 base at J, with 3 bases in the middle. The CDR3 contains 11 residues. The CDR3 loop is CSAPSGNTIYF. In DNA, the CDR3 is TGCAGTGCTCCGTCTGGAAACACCATATATTTT.

This sequence joins TRBV18 and TRBJ2-3; D remains unclear. The germline gives CDR1 KGHSH, CDR2 LQKENI. V was cut by 1 base and J by 6 bases, with 11 bases left in between. CDR3 length: 14 amino acids. The CDR3 DNA reads TGTGCCAGCTCACCACAAGGAGTAGTGGATACGCAGTATTTT. Its protein product is CASSPQGVVDTQYF.